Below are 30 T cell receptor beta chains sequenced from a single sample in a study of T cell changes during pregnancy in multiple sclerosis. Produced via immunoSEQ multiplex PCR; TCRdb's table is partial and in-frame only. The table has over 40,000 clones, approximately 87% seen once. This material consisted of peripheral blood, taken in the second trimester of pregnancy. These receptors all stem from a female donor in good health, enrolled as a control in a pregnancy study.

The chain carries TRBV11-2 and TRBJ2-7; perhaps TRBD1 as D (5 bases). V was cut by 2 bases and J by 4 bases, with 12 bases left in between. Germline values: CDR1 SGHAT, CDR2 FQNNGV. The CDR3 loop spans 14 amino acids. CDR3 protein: CASSLSGFPYEQYF. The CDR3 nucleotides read TGTGCCAGCAGCTTATCAGGGTTTCCATACGAGCAGTACTTC.

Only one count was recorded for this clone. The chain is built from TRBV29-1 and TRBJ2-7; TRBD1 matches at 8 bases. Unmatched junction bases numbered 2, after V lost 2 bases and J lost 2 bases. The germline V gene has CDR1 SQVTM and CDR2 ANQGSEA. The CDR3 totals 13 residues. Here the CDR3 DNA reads TGCAGCGTTGAACGGGACAGGCCCTACGAGCAGTACTTC. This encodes CSVERDRPYEQYF.

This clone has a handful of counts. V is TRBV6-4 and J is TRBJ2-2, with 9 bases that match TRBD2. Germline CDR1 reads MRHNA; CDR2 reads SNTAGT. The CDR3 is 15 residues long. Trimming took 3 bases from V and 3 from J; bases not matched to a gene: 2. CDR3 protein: CASSDLAGDTGELFF. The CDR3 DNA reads TGTGCCAGCAGTGATTTAGCGGGAGACACCGGGGAGCTGTTTTTT.

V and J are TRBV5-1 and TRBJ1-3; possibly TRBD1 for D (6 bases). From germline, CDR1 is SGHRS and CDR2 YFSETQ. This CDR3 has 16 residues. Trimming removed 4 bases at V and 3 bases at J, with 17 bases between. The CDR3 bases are TGCGCCAGCAGCCCGGAGACCACAGGGATTGGAAACACCATATATTTT. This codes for CASSPETTGIGNTIYF.

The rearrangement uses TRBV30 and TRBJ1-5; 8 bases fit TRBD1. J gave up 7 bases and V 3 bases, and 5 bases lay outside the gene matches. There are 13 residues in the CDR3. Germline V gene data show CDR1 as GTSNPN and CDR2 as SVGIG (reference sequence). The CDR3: CAWRRTGSQPQHF. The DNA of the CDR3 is TGTGCCTGGAGAAGGACAGGGTCCCAGCCCCAGCATTTT.

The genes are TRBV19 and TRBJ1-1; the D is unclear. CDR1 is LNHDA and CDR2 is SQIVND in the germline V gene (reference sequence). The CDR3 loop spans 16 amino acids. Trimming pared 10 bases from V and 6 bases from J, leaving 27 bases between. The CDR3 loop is CATLYGGFGMRPEAFF. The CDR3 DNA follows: TGTGCCACCCTCTATGGAGGATTTGGGATGCGTCCTGAAGCTTTCTTT. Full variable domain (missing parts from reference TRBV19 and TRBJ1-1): DGGITQSPKYLFRKEGQNVTLSCEQNLNHDAMYWYRQDPGQGLRLIYYSQIVNDFQKGDIAEGYSVSREKKESFPLTVTSAQKNPTAFYLCATLYGGFGMRPEAFFGQGTRLTVV.

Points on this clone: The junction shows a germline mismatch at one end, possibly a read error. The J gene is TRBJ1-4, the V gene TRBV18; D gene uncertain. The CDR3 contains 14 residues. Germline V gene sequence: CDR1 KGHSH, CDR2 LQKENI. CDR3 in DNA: TGTGCCAGCTCCCCCCCATCGAGCAATGGAAAACTGTTTTTT. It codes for CASSPPSSNGKLFF.

The CDR3 nucleotides are TGTGCCAGCAGCGCGGGCAGAGCCTTGGTGTCGTACACTGAAGCTTTCTTT. Its protein product is CASSAGRALVSYTEAFF. J is TRBJ1-1 and V is TRBV21-1. TRBV21-1 is a pseudogene locus. There are 17 residues in the CDR3.

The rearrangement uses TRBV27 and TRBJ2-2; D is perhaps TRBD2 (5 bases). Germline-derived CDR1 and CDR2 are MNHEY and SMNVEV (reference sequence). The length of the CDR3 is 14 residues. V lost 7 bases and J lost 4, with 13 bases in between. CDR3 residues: CASTKSGSTGELFF. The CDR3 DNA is TGTGCCAGCACCAAATCGGGGTCCACCGGGGAGCTGTTTTTT.

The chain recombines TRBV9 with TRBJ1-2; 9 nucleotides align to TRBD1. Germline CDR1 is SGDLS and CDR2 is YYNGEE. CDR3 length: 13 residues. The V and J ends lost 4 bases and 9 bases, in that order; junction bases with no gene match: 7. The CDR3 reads CASSLTGGRSYTF. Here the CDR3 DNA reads TGTGCCAGCAGCCTTACAGGGGGCAGGAGCTACACCTTC.

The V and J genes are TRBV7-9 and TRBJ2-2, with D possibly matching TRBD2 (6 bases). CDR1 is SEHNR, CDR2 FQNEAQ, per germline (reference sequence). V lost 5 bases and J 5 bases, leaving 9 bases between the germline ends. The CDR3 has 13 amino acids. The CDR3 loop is CASSVRETGELFF. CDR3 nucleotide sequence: TGTGCCAGCAGCGTTCGGGAGACCGGGGAGCTGTTTTTT.

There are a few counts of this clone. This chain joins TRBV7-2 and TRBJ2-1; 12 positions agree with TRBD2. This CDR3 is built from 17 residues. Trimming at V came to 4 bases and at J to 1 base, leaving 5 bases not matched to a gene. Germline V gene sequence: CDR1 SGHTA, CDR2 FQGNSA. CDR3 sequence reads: CASSSGLAGSSYNEQFF. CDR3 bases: TGTGCCAGCAGCTCGGGACTAGCGGGTTCTTCCTACAATGAGCAGTTCTTC.

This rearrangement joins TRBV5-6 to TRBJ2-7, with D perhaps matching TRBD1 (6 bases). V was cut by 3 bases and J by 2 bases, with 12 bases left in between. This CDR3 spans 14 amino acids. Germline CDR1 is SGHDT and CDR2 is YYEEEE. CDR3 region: CASSSRGNAYEQYF. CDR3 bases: TGTGCCAGCAGCTCCAGGGGAAACGCCTACGAGCAGTACTTC.

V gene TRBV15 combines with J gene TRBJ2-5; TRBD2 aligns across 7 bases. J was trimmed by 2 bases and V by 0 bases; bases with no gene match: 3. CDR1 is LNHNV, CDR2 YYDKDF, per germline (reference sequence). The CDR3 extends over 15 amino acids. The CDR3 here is CATSRDSGFQETQYF. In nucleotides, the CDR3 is TGTGCCACCAGCAGAGATAGCGGGTTTCAAGAGACCCAGTACTTC.

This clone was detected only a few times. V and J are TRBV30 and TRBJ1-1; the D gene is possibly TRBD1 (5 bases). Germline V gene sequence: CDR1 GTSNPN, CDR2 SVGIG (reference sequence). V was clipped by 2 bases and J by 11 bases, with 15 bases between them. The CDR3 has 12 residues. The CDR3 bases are TGTGCCTGGAGTATAGGGGCCGGTAATGCTTTCTTT. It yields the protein CAWSIGAGNAFF.

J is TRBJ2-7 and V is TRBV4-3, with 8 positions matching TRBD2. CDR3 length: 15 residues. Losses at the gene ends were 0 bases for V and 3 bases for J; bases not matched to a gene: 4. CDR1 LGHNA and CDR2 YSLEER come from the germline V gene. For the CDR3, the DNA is TGCGCCAGCAGCCAAGATGCCGGGGGGGGCTACGAGCAGTACTTC. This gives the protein CASSQDAGGGYEQYF.

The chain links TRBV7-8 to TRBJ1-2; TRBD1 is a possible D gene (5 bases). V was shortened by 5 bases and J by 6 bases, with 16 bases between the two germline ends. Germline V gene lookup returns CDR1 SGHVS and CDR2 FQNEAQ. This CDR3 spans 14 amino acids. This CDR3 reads CASSPGRGWHGYTF. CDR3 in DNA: TGTGCCAGCAGCCCTGGACGGGGGTGGCATGGCTACACCTTC.

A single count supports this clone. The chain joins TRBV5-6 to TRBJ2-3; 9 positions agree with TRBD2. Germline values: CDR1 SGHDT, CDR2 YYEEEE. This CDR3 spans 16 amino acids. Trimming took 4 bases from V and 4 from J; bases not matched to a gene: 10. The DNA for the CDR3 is TGTGCCAGCAGCAGGGACGTTCTAGCGGGGTCAGATACGCAGTATTTT. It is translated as CASSRDVLAGSDTQYF.

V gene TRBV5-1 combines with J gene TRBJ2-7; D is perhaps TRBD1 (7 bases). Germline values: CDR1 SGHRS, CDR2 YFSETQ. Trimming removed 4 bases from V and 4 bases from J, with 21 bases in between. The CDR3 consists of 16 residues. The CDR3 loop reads CASSRESDRVKYEQYF. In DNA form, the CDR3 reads TGCGCCAGCAGCCGGGAGAGCGACAGGGTGAAATACGAGCAGTACTTC.

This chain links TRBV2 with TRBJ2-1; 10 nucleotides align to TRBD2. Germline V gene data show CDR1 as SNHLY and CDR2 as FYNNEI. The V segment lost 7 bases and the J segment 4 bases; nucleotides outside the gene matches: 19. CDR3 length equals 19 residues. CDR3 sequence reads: CASKSGVTSGKWAYNEQFF. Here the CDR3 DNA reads TGTGCCAGCAAATCGGGCGTCACTAGCGGGAAGTGGGCTTACAATGAGCAGTTCTTC.

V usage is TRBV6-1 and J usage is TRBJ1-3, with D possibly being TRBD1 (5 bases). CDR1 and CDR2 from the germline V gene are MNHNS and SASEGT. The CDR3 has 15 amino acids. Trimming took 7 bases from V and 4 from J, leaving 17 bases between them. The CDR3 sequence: CASMSLGAGGNTIYF. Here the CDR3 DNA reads TGTGCCAGCATGAGTTTAGGGGCTGGGGGAAACACCATATATTTT.

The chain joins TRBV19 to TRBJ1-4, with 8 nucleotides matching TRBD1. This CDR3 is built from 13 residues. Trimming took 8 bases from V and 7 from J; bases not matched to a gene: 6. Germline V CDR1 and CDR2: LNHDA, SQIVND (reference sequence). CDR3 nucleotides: TGTGCCAGTTTGGACAGGGTCAGTGAAAAACTGTTTTTT. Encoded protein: CASLDRVSEKLFF.

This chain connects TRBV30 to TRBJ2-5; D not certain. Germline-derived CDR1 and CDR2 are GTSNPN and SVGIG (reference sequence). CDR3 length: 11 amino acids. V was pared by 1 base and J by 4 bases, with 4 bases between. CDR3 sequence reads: CAWSGGETQYF. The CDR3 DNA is TGTGCCTGGAGTGGAGGAGAGACCCAGTACTTC.

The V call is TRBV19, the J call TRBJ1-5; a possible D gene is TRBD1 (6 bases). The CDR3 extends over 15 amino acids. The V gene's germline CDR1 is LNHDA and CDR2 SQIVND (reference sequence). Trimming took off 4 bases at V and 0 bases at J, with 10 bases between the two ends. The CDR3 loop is CASSTGQYSNQPQHF. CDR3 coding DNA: TGTGCCAGTAGTACCGGACAGTATAGCAATCAGCCCCAGCATTTT.

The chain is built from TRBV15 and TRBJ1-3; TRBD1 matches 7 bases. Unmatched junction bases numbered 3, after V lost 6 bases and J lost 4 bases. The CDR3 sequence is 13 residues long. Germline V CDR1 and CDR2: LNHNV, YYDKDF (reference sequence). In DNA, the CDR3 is TGTGCCACCAGAACAGGGGCGGGAAACACCATATATTTT. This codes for CATRTGAGNTIYF.

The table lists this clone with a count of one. The CDR3 DNA is TGTGCCAGCAGCTTAGATTTACTAGCGGGGCGTACAGATACGCAGTATTTT. Encoded protein: CASSLDLLAGRTDTQYF. The V gene is TRBV11-3, the J gene TRBJ2-3; the match to TRBD2 covers 10 bases. This CDR3 has 17 residues. The germline V gene encodes CDR1 SGHNT and CDR2 YENEEA. The ends lost 0 bases at V and 3 bases at J; junction bases unmatched: 6.

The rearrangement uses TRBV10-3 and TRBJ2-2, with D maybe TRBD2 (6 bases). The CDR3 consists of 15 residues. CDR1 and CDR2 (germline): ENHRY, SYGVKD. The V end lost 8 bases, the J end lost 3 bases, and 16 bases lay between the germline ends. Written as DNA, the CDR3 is TGTGCCATCGGGGAGACAGCGGGCGACACCGGGGAGCTGTTTTTT. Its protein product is CAIGETAGDTGELFF.

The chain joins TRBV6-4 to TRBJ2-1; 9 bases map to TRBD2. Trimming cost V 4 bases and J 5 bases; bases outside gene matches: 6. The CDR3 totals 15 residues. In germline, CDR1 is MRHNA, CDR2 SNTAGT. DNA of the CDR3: TGTGCCAGCAGTGCGGCAGCGGGGGGAAACAATGAGCAGTTCTTC. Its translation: CASSAAAGGNNEQFF.

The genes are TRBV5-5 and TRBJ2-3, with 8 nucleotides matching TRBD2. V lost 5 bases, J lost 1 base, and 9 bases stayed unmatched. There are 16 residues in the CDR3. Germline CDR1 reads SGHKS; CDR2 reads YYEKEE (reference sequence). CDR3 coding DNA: TGTGCCAGCAGTTCGGGGGGGAGCCTCCGCACAGATACGCAGTATTTT. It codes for CASSSGGSLRTDTQYF.

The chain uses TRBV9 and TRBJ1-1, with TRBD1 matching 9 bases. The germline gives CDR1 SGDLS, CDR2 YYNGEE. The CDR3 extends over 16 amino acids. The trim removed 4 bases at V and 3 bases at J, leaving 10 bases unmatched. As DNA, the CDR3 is TGTGCCAGCAGCCCCGGACAGGGGTCTTGGGACACTGAAGCTTTCTTT. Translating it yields CASSPGQGSWDTEAFF.